The 11 T cell receptor beta chains presented below share a single source sample, sequenced in a study of identical twins listed by TCRdb under 2016. The library was built by means of 5' RACE. Sequencing used an Illumina HiSeq 2000. TCRdb took the public reads, trimmed them with fastp at Q25, ran MiXCR for clone calling and kept in-frame beta chains. Under each unique CDR3 protein, matching rows form one entry showing the most common genes and DNA. The table for this sample lists about 530,000 distinct CDR3 sequences; about a fifth of them were counted only once. 0.48% of the sample comes from the top ten. This sample was also put to use in a study of yellow fever vaccine responses in identical twins.

Material for sequencing was CD4+ T cells sorted from blood. The receptor set was obtained from a woman younger than 30 in good health.

The V call is TRBV6-1, the J call TRBJ2-7; D uncertain. Germline assignment: CDR1 MNHNS and CDR2 SASEGT. Deletions cut 6 bases from V and 6 bases from J, with 18 bases between. The CDR3 has 14 residues. CDR3 sequence: CASRPVEAWSEQYF. In DNA form, the CDR3 reads TGTGCCAGCAGACCGGTTGAGGCGTGGAGCGAGCAGTACTTC.

The V and J genes are TRBV6-5 and TRBJ2-5; D is unclear. CDR3 length: 12 residues. The germline CDR1 and CDR2 sequences are MNHEY and SVGAGI. Trimming cost V 2 bases and J 2 bases, with 3 bases left between them. The CDR3, as DNA: TGTGCCAGCAGTTACAGGCAAGAGACCCAGTACTTC. Translating it yields CASSYRQETQYF.

This clonotype turned up a few times. The V gene is TRBV6-5, the J gene TRBJ2-3; D ambiguous. The CDR3 consists of 16 residues. In germline, CDR1 is MNHEY, CDR2 SVGAGI. Trimming took 3 bases from V and 2 from J, leaving 15 bases between them. The CDR3 spells CASSYFGAGNTDTQYF. DNA of the CDR3: TGTGCCAGCAGTTATTTTGGCGCAGGAAACACAGATACGCAGTATTTT.

In its sample, this clonotype was seen many times. The chain recombines TRBV12-3 or TRBV12-4 with TRBJ2-2, with unresolved D. The V end lost 5 bases, the J end lost 4 bases, and 11 bases lay between the germline ends. There are 14 residues in the CDR3. The CDR3 region is CASSLSWATGELFF. CDR3 sequence (DNA): TGTGCCAGCAGTCTCTCATGGGCCACCGGGGAGCTGTTTTTT.

This clonotype came up a few times. The chain recombines TRBV29-1 with TRBJ1-1; tentative D call: TRBD1 (5 bases). The CDR3 has 12 residues. The germline V and J ends were trimmed by 6 bases and 3 bases, with 11 bases remaining between them. Germline assignment: CDR1 SQVTM and CDR2 ANQGSEA. The CDR3 DNA is TGCAGCGTCGAACGGGGGGACACTGAAGCTTTCTTT. Translation: CSVERGDTEAFF.

The rearrangement uses TRBV3-1 and TRBJ1-5; D is undetermined. The V end lost 0 bases, the J end lost 6 bases, and 9 bases lay between the germline ends. CDR1 is LGHDT and CDR2 is YNNKEL in the germline V gene (reference sequence). This CDR3 spans 14 amino acids. The CDR3 spells CASSQDTVPQPQHF. The CDR3 nucleotides are TGTGCCAGCAGCCAAGATACGGTCCCTCAGCCCCAGCATTTT.

The rearrangement joins TRBV5-1 to TRBJ2-2; 8 bases are a match to TRBD2. Losses at the gene ends were 5 bases for V and 4 bases for J; bases not matched to a gene: 10. The CDR3 covers 16 residues. CDR1 and CDR2 (germline): SGHRS, YFSETQ. The CDR3 here is CASSRTSGSLTGELFF. In DNA, the CDR3 is TGCGCCAGCAGTAGAACCAGCGGGAGTCTCACCGGGGAGCTGTTTTTT.

The sample holds a few counts of this clonotype. J is TRBJ2-2 and V is TRBV5-1; 8 bases line up with TRBD1. V lost 1 base to trimming and J lost 4 bases; unmatched junction nucleotides: 9. The CDR3 has 17 amino acids. CDR1 and CDR2 (germline): SGHRS, YFSETQ. CDR3 nucleotides: TGCGCCAGCAGCTTGTCGGCGACAGGGGATTTCACCGGGGAGCTGTTTTTT. This translates into CASSLSATGDFTGELFF.

This clonotype was seen a handful of times. The chain has TRBV15 and TRBJ1-4; D is uncertain. The CDR3 contains 15 residues. Germline lookup yields CDR1 LNHNV and CDR2 YYDKDF (reference sequence). Trimming removed 1 base from V and 1 base from J, with 7 bases in between. The chain's CDR3 is CATSRVRGTNEKLFF. The CDR3 DNA reads as TGTGCCACCAGCAGAGTGAGAGGAACTAATGAAAAACTGTTTTTT.

This clonotype came up many times. The chain couples TRBV18 to TRBJ1-3; maybe TRBD1 (5 bases). V lost 2 bases to trimming and J lost 0 bases, with 11 bases between them. Germline CDR1 and CDR2: KGHSH and LQKENI. This CDR3 contains 16 residues. In DNA, the CDR3 is TGTGCCAGCTCACCAGCGGGACTCTCCTCTGGAAACACCATATATTTT. It encodes CASSPAGLSSGNTIYF. The complete variable domain, with remaining parts taken from reference TRBV18 and TRBJ1-3, reads NAGVMQNPRHLVRRRGQEARLRCSPMKGHSHVYWYRQLPEEGLKFMVYLQKENIIDESGMPKERFSAEFPKEGPSILRIQQVVRGDSAAYFCASSPAGLSSGNTIYFGEGSWLTVV.

This clonotype appeared a few times. This chain connects TRBV25-1 to TRBJ2-3; D is uncertain. CDR3 length: 14 residues. Germline CDR1 is MGHDK and CDR2 is SYGVNS. The V and J ends lost 6 bases and 0 bases respectively, with 10 bases between them. CDR3 sequence (DNA): TGTGCCAGCAGGGGCCCCGAAAGCACAGATACGCAGTATTTT. Its protein product is CASRGPESTDTQYF.